The 3 T cell receptor beta chains listed next were all sequenced from one sample in a study of early T cells in non-severe SARS-CoV-2 infection. TCRdb recomputed calls from the 5' RACE reads with MiXCR, one row per CDR3 protein. Of tens of thousands of distinct CDR3 sequences listed, roughly a tenth are singletons. The sample taken for sequencing was whole blood. These receptor sequences come from an adult who was a healthcare worker with PCR-confirmed SARS-CoV-2 infection or an uninfected control (not recorded which).

This clonotype was seen a few times. The J gene is TRBJ2-6, the V gene TRBV12-3 or TRBV12-4; unclear D gene. CDR3 length: 13 amino acids. Between the trimmed V and J ends, which lost 6 bases and 2 bases, there was a span of 5 bases. The CDR3, as DNA: TGTGCCAGCAGACCGACTGGGGCCAACGTCCTGACTTTC. Translating gives CASRPTGANVLTF.

This clonotype has more than one count but fewer than ten. The chain recombines TRBV9 with TRBJ2-6, with D tentatively TRBD1 (6 bases). Trimming cost V 5 bases and J 0 bases, with 15 bases left between them. Germline assignment: CDR1 SGDLS and CDR2 YYNGEE. This CDR3 is built from 17 residues. For the CDR3, the DNA is TGTGCCAGCAGTCATGACAGGTCGAGCTCTGGGGCCAACGTCCTGACTTTC. As protein: CASSHDRSSSGANVLTF.

In this sample, this clonotype turned up many times. The rearrangement joins TRBV7-6 to TRBJ2-7; 11 bases agree with TRBD2. The CDR3 length is 13 residues. V lost 1 base and J lost 9; bases outside the gene matches: 2. From germline, CDR1 is SGHVS and CDR2 FNYEAQ. The CDR3 sequence: CASSLGGTSGQYF. CDR3 DNA sequence: TGTGCCAGCAGCTTAGGGGGGACTAGCGGGCAGTACTTC.